A selection of T cell receptor beta chains follows, all from one sample in a study of CD8 T cells in Susac syndrome. TCRdb used MiXCR to reprocess the immunoSEQ multiplex PCR reads, holding one entry per CDR3 protein. Of around 150,000 distinct CDR3 sequences listed, about 95% are singletons. The sample comprised CD4+ T cells from PBMCs. The receptor set was obtained from a human donor in good health. Each CDR3 is given with its conserved first and last residue. D genes are given only for firm matches. Clone size is shown for a subset of rows, as once, few, many or a class of expanded clone.

clone_size: few; j_call: TRBJ2-3; d_call: .; v_call: TRBV18; cdr3_aa: CASSPLQARTDTQYF; cdr3_nt: TGTGCCAGCTCACCACTCCAGGCTCGCACAGATACGCAGTATTTT
clone_size: .; j_call: TRBJ1-6; d_call: .; v_call: TRBV30; cdr3_aa: CAWSVGTRNSPLHF; cdr3_nt: TGTGCCTGGAGTGTTGGGACGCGTAATTCACCCCTCCACTTT
clone_size: .; j_call: TRBJ1-6; d_call: TRBD1; v_call: TRBV23-1; cdr3_aa: CASSQSGAGGPLHF; cdr3_nt: TGCGCCAGCAGTCAATCGGGGGCAGGGGGACCCCTCCACTTT
clone_size: .; j_call: TRBJ2-7; d_call: TRBD1; v_call: TRBV7-2; cdr3_aa: CASSTDRGAYEQYF; cdr3_nt: TGTGCCAGCAGTACGGACAGGGGAGCCTACGAGCAGTACTTC
clone_size: .; j_call: TRBJ1-1; d_call: .; v_call: TRBV5-1; cdr3_aa: CASSFRGSELLEAFF; cdr3_nt: TGCGCCAGCAGCTTTAGGGGCAGCGAGCTCCTTGAAGCTTTCTTT
clone_size: .; j_call: TRBJ1-2; d_call: .; v_call: TRBV29-1; cdr3_aa: CSVGRGQGYGYTF; cdr3_nt: TGCAGCGTAGGACGGGGACAAGGCTATGGCTACACCTTC
clone_size: .; j_call: TRBJ2-5; d_call: .; v_call: TRBV7-8; cdr3_aa: CASSLGEKETQYF; cdr3_nt: TGTGCCAGCAGCTTAGGGGAGAAAGAGACCCAGTACTTC
clone_size: .; j_call: TRBJ2-5; d_call: TRBD1; v_call: TRBV25-1; cdr3_aa: CASSAAGGQETQYF; cdr3_nt: TGTGCCAGCAGTGCAGCAGGGGGACAAGAGACCCAGTACTTC
clone_size: .; j_call: TRBJ1-2; d_call: TRBD1; v_call: TRBV20-1; cdr3_aa: CSAADRVNYGYTF; cdr3_nt: TGCAGTGCTGCGGACAGGGTTAACTATGGCTACACCTTC
clone_size: once; j_call: TRBJ2-5; d_call: .; v_call: TRBV20-1; cdr3_aa: CSAIGLGETQYF; cdr3_nt: TGCAGTGCTATTGGCCTCGGGGAGACCCAGTACTTC
clone_size: once; j_call: TRBJ2-5; d_call: .; v_call: TRBV9; cdr3_aa: CASSVGPQRGETQYF; cdr3_nt: TGTGCCAGCAGCGTAGGTCCTCAGAGGGGAGAGACCCAGTACTTC
clone_size: .; j_call: TRBJ1-5; d_call: .; v_call: TRBV29-1; cdr3_aa: CSVAGDFNQPQHF; cdr3_nt: TGCAGCGTTGCGGGGGACTTCAATCAGCCCCAGCATTTT
clone_size: .; j_call: TRBJ2-5; d_call: TRBD2; v_call: TRBV3-1; cdr3_aa: CASSQVVTSGGPRETQYF; cdr3_nt: TGTGCCAGCAGCCAAGTTGTCACTAGCGGGGGGCCTCGGGAGACCCAGTACTTC
clone_size: .; j_call: TRBJ2-3; d_call: TRBD2; v_call: TRBV9; cdr3_aa: CASSALSGRTDTQYF; cdr3_nt: TGTGCCAGCAGCGCGCTTAGCGGGAGGACAGATACGCAGTATTTT
clone_size: .; j_call: TRBJ2-3; d_call: .; v_call: TRBV7-3; cdr3_aa: CASSPQGRGIDTQYF; cdr3_nt: TGTGCCAGCAGCCCCCAGGGGAGGGGGATTGATACGCAGTATTTT
clone_size: .; j_call: TRBJ2-5; d_call: TRBD2; v_call: TRBV5-1; cdr3_aa: CASSLTGGRGETQYF; cdr3_nt: TGCGCCAGCAGCTTGACGGGGGGACGGGGAGAGACCCAGTACTTC
clone_size: .; j_call: TRBJ1-1; d_call: .; v_call: TRBV5-1; cdr3_aa: CASSLAQGRTTEAFF; cdr3_nt: TGCGCCAGCAGCTTGGCCCAGGGGCGGACCACTGAAGCTTTCTTT
clone_size: .; j_call: TRBJ2-5; d_call: .; v_call: TRBV7-9; cdr3_aa: CASSFWAGAGETQYF; cdr3_nt: TGTGCCAGCAGCTTTTGGGCCGGGGCGGGGGAGACCCAGTACTTC
clone_size: .; j_call: TRBJ1-2; d_call: .; v_call: TRBV7-9; cdr3_aa: CASSLASGTNYGYTF; cdr3_nt: TGTGCCAGCAGCTTAGCTTCCGGGACTAACTATGGCTACACCTTC
clone_size: .; j_call: TRBJ2-7; d_call: TRBD1; v_call: TRBV12-3/TRBV12-4; cdr3_aa: CASSLSGRGTYEQYF; cdr3_nt: TGTGCCAGCAGTTTATCGGGCAGGGGGACCTACGAGCAGTACTTC
clone_size: .; j_call: TRBJ2-1; d_call: TRBD1; v_call: TRBV29-1; cdr3_aa: CSVDRGANEQFF; cdr3_nt: TGCAGCGTAGACAGGGGGGCGAATGAGCAGTTCTTC
clone_size: .; j_call: TRBJ2-4; d_call: .; v_call: TRBV7-9; cdr3_aa: CASSLPLALGNIQYF; cdr3_nt: TGTGCCAGCAGCTTACCGCTAGCCCTAGGAAACATTCAGTACTTC
clone_size: .; j_call: TRBJ1-4; d_call: .; v_call: TRBV30; cdr3_aa: CAGAGQPNEKLFF; cdr3_nt: TGTGCCGGGGCTGGACAGCCGAATGAAAAACTGTTTTTT
clone_size: .; j_call: TRBJ2-5; d_call: TRBD2; v_call: TRBV20-1; cdr3_aa: CSARGSSGGAIETQYF; cdr3_nt: TGCAGTGCTAGAGGGTCTAGCGGGGGGGCTATCGAGACCCAGTACTTC
clone_size: few; j_call: TRBJ2-3; d_call: TRBD2; v_call: TRBV29-1; cdr3_aa: CSVLLAGGHADTQYF; cdr3_nt: TGCAGCGTTCTGCTAGCGGGGGGGCACGCAGATACGCAGTATTTT
clone_size: .; j_call: TRBJ2-1; d_call: .; v_call: TRBV5-4; cdr3_aa: CASSLEGSTEQFF; cdr3_nt: TGTGCCAGCAGCTTGGAGGGGTCGACTGAGCAGTTCTTC
clone_size: .; j_call: TRBJ1-2; d_call: .; v_call: TRBV20-1; cdr3_aa: CSASRREHYGYTF; cdr3_nt: TGCAGTGCTAGTCGTCGTGAACACTATGGCTACACCTTC
clone_size: once; j_call: TRBJ1-6; d_call: TRBD1; v_call: TRBV9; cdr3_aa: CASSADRVANSPLHF; cdr3_nt: TGTGCCAGCAGCGCCGACAGGGTGGCTAATTCACCCCTCCACTTT
clone_size: .; j_call: TRBJ2-2; d_call: .; v_call: TRBV11-2; cdr3_aa: CASSLDPVPGELFF; cdr3_nt: TGTGCCAGCAGCTTAGATCCGGTGCCCGGGGAGCTGTTTTTT
clone_size: .; j_call: TRBJ1-5; d_call: .; v_call: TRBV30; cdr3_aa: CAWSGMTSNQPQHF; cdr3_nt: TGTGCCTGGAGTGGAATGACGAGCAATCAGCCCCAGCATTTT
clone_size: .; j_call: TRBJ2-5; d_call: .; v_call: TRBV4-2; cdr3_aa: CASSEVRWETQYF; cdr3_nt: TGTGCCAGCAGCGAGGTTCGTTGGGAGACCCAGTACTTC
clone_size: .; j_call: TRBJ1-2; d_call: .; v_call: TRBV29-1; cdr3_aa: CSVVRSNYGYTF; cdr3_nt: TGCAGCGTTGTTCGCAGTAACTATGGCTACACCTTC
clone_size: .; j_call: TRBJ2-7; d_call: TRBD1; v_call: TRBV30; cdr3_aa: CAWSAGTGANYEQYF; cdr3_nt: TGTGCCTGGAGTGCCGGGACAGGGGCTAACTACGAGCAGTACTTC
clone_size: .; j_call: TRBJ2-7; d_call: .; v_call: TRBV20-1; cdr3_aa: CSARDRVGSPYEQYF; cdr3_nt: TGCAGTGCTAGAGATAGGGTGGGCTCCCCCTACGAGCAGTACTTC
clone_size: .; j_call: TRBJ1-1; d_call: .; v_call: TRBV20-1; cdr3_aa: CRVLGGQTAAFF; cdr3_nt: TGCAGAGTGTTGGGGGGCCAAACAGCAGCTTTCTTT
clone_size: few; j_call: TRBJ1-2; d_call: TRBD1; v_call: TRBV7-2; cdr3_aa: CASSPGQGNYGYTF; cdr3_nt: TGTGCCAGCAGCCCGGGACAGGGGAACTATGGCTACACCTTC
clone_size: .; j_call: TRBJ1-2; d_call: .; v_call: TRBV9; cdr3_aa: CASSVEWQGRDGYTF; cdr3_nt: TGTGCCAGCAGCGTAGAATGGCAGGGAAGGGATGGCTACACCTTC
clone_size: .; j_call: TRBJ2-3; d_call: .; v_call: TRBV6-2/TRBV6-3; cdr3_aa: CASSYRGDTQYF; cdr3_nt: TGTGCCAGCAGTTACCGGGGAGATACGCAGTATTTT
clone_size: once; j_call: TRBJ2-1; d_call: TRBD2; v_call: TRBV5-4; cdr3_aa: CASSPRTSGGNEQFF; cdr3_nt: TGTGCCAGCAGCCCCAGGACTAGCGGAGGCAATGAGCAGTTCTTC
clone_size: once; j_call: TRBJ2-1; d_call: .; v_call: TRBV4-3; cdr3_aa: CASSQGWTDDEQFF; cdr3_nt: TGCGCCAGCAGCCAAGGGTGGACCGACGATGAGCAGTTCTTC
clone_size: once; j_call: TRBJ1-1; d_call: .; v_call: TRBV28; cdr3_aa: CASSLIRSEAFF; cdr3_nt: TGTGCCAGCAGTTTAATTCGAAGTGAAGCTTTCTTT
clone_size: .; j_call: TRBJ2-1; d_call: .; v_call: TRBV4-3; cdr3_aa: CASSQVPARENEQFF; cdr3_nt: TGCGCCAGCAGCCAAGTCCCCGCCCGGGAAAATGAGCAGTTCTTC
clone_size: once; j_call: TRBJ2-1; d_call: .; v_call: TRBV15; cdr3_aa: CASRSRGAVNEQFF; cdr3_nt: TGTGCCAGCCGCTCTCGGGGGGCCGTAAATGAGCAGTTCTTC
clone_size: once; j_call: TRBJ2-3; d_call: TRBD2; v_call: TRBV20-1; cdr3_aa: CSASFWTSGGADRPDTQYF; cdr3_nt: TGCAGTGCTTCCTTCTGGACTAGCGGGGGGGCGGATCGCCCAGATACGCAGTATTTT